The 3 T cell receptor beta chains in this list originate from one sample, sequenced in a study of T cell changes during pregnancy in multiple sclerosis. The method was immunoSEQ multiplex PCR; TCRdb's version includes in-frame clones alone and lacks a portion of them. Seen here are tens of thousands of clones, about 90% observed once, and the top ten hold 0.5%. Sequenced here: CD4+ T cells from peripheral blood mononuclear cells, sampled in the third trimester of pregnancy. Receptors originate from a female donor with multiple sclerosis, enrolled in a pregnancy study.

This chain joins TRBV21-1 and TRBJ2-7; the table assigns TRBD1, which was not confirmed against the DNA. TRBV21-1 is a listed pseudogene. The CDR3 sequence is 14 residues long. The CDR3 loop is CASSQKGDSHEQYF. The CDR3 DNA reads as TGTGCCAGCAGCCAAAAGGGGGATTCCCACGAGCAGTACTTC.

The V and J genes are TRBV27 and TRBJ2-1; possible D gene TRBD2, 6 bases. From germline, CDR1 is MNHEY and CDR2 SMNVEV (reference sequence). V gave up 0 bases and J gave up 3 bases, with 18 bases separating them. This CDR3 comprises 18 residues. The CDR3 reads CASSLSRGAGGGYNEQFF. The CDR3, as DNA: TGTGCCAGCAGTTTATCGAGAGGGGCCGGGGGTGGCTACAATGAGCAGTTCTTC.

This clone showed up just once. The chain employs TRBV5-5 and TRBJ2-7, with TRBD1 matching 7 bases. The germline CDR1 and CDR2 sequences are SGHKS and YYEKEE (reference sequence). V gave up 3 bases and J gave up 4 bases; unmatched junction bases: 19. The CDR3 spans 18 residues. The CDR3 region has the DNA TGTGCCAGCAGCTCGCCCGGAGGTATTACAGGGGCCAAATACGAGCAGTACTTC. The encoded protein is CASSSPGGITGAKYEQYF.